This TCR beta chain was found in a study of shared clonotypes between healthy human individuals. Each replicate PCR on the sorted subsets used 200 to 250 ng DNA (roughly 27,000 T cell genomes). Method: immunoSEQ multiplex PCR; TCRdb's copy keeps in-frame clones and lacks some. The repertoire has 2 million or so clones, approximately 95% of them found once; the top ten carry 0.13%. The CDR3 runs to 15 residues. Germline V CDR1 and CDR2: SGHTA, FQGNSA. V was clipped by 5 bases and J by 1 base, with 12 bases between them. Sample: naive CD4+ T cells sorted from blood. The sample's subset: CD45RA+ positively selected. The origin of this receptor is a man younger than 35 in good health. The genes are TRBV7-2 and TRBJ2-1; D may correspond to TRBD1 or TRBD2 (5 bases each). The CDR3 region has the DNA TGTGCCAGCAGCCTTAGATGGGGGTCCTACAATGAGCAGTTCTTC. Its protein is CASSLRWGSYNEQFF.